Below, 5 T cell receptor beta chains from the same sample are listed, as sequenced in a study of cytomegalovirus exposure and HLA in healthy donors. PCR involved 60 Vbeta and 13 Jbeta primers. Repertoires were generated with immunoSEQ multiplex PCR, while TCRdb's copy carries only in-frame clones and drops some. The repertoire includes about 190,000 clones, over 80% of them detected once, and about 9.4% sits in the top ten. Sequencing used PBMCs. Source of these receptors: a woman between 50 and 59 years old in good health and CMV-seropositive.

J is TRBJ1-3 and V is TRBV7-9; the match to TRBD1 covers 7 bases. This CDR3 spans 17 amino acids. V gave up 4 bases and J gave up 3 bases; unmatched junction bases: 12. Germline V CDR1 and CDR2: SEHNR, FQNEAQ (reference sequence). CDR3 sequence reads: CASSWGTEFRLGNTIYF. CDR3 nucleotide sequence: TGTGCCAGCAGCTGGGGGACAGAATTTAGACTTGGAAACACCATATATTTT.

The chain has TRBV7-2 and TRBJ1-2; possibly TRBD1 for D (6 bases). Trimming left V 0 bases short and J 4 bases short, with 18 bases between. CDR1 and CDR2 from the germline V gene are SGHTA and FQGNSA. There are 17 residues in the CDR3. CDR3 bases: TGTGCCAGCAGCTTAGCTCGGCGAAGATCAGGGGCCTATGGCTACACCTTC. Translating gives CASSLARRRSGAYGYTF.

The chain couples TRBV28 to TRBJ1-4; D remains unclear. V was shortened by 7 bases and J by 3 bases, with 15 bases between the two germline ends. Germline-derived CDR1 and CDR2 are MDHEN and SYDVKM. This CDR3 is 15 amino acids long. CDR3 region: CASTPREGSNEKLFF. The CDR3 DNA reads TGTGCCAGCACCCCTAGAGAGGGTTCTAATGAAAAACTGTTTTTT.

The chain carries TRBV7-3 and TRBJ2-6; 11 bases map to TRBD1. Germline V lookup: CDR1 SGHTA, CDR2 FQGTGA. The ends lost 2 bases at V and 2 bases at J; junction bases unmatched: 2. This CDR3 has 17 amino acids. This chain's CDR3 is CASSLGGQGAGANVLTF. The DNA of the CDR3 is TGTGCCAGCAGCTTAGGGGGACAGGGGGCTGGGGCCAACGTCCTGACTTTC.

The chain uses TRBV7-6 and TRBJ2-2, with D tentatively TRBD1 (5 bases). Trimming removed 2 bases from V and 4 bases from J, with 17 bases in between. The CDR3 covers 17 residues. Germline V gene lookup returns CDR1 SGHVS and CDR2 FNYEAQ. CDR3 residues: CASSLTSRGSTTGELFF. The CDR3 nucleotides read TGTGCCAGCAGCTTAACGTCAAGGGGATCTACCACCGGGGAGCTGTTTTTT.